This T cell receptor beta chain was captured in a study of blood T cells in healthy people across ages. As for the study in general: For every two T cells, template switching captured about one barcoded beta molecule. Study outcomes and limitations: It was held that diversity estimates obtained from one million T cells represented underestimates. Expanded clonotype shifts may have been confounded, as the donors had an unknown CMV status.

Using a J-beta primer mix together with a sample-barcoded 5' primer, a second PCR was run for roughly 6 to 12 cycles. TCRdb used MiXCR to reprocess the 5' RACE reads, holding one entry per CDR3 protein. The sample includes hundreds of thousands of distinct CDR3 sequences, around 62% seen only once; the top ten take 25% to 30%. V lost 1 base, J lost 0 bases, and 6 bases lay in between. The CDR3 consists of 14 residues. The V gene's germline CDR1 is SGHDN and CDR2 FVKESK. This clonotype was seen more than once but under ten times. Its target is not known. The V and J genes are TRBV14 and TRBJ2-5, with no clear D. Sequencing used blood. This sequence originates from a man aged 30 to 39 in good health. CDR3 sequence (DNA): TGTGCCAGCAGCCAAGCTGCGGACCAAGAGACCCAGTACTTC. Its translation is CASSQAADQETQYF.